The subject of this entry is one T cell receptor beta chain. Its binding antigen is unknown. It has no much larger one-base neighbor in the sample; base qualities were not kept. This sample is drawn from a study of cytomegalovirus exposure and HLA in healthy donors (dated by TCRdb to 2016 to 2017). About the investigation overall: An earlier analysis of approximately 640 of the donors reported more than 250 Gb of sequence data and around 120 million unique TCR beta sequences from 150 million to 200 million T cells. Every discovery cohort repertoire had been produced on one sequencing platform. On average, roughly 250,000 unique TCR beta nucleotide sequences were sequenced per donor among some 430 genotyped donors of the cohort, with about 19% of those sequences being non-productive. The genetic ancestry cluster associated with self-reported Caucasian donors included over 80% of the roughly 360 genotyped donors. To decide whether each TCR beta V gene segment behaved as functional or pseudogenic, an earlier analysis of some 570 of the donors relied on high-throughput TCR beta sequencing. The aim of the study was to test whether cataloging public T cell receptors could identify signatures of past pathogen exposure. A later analysis re-analyzed previously published TCR beta repertoires from roughly 630 donors and added high-resolution HLA genotyping to study TCR occurrence patterns. Roughly 300 gigabases of sequencing data and approximately 80 million unique TCR sequences were included in an early release covering several hundred HLA-typed donors. Alongside the repertoire data, information on donor age, sex, ethnicity and CMV serostatus was compiled. Besides the first cohort of approximately 710 subjects, a separate validation cohort made up of 95 to 150 different subjects was used. A later genetic analysis used genome-wide SNP genotypes for about three fifths of the 666 donors, treating that subset as a discovery cohort. Typing coverage differed by locus: A, B, C, DRB1 and DQB1 were typed in about 620-640 donors, DQA1 in about 500, DPA1 in 606, and DPB1 in about 450. Both class I and class II loci were covered by HLA typing, at four-digit resolution. Using immunosequencing, the study profiled T cell repertoires from 550 to 750 subjects and related those repertoires to cytomegalovirus serostatus. Rather than drawing on any new phenotypic data, the later analysis identified candidate immune exposures from TCR beta sequences and the way those sequences occurred across donors. The study combined high-throughput TCR immunosequencing, statistical association of individual TCRs with disease status, and machine learning to predict cytomegalovirus infection status. About five DR-DQ haplotypes were treated as single units for association and clustering because of strong linkage in the cohort. Overall results and qualifications from the work: Several of the top co-occurrence clusters appeared to be linked to parvovirus B19, influenza, CMV and Epstein-Barr virus, according to a later analysis. CMV serostatus was the only immune exposure information available for the cohort. Linkage disequilibrium might explain the correlated functional status among segregating V segments, but an unknown experimental factor could not be excluded. Some IMGT-functional V segments, including TRBV6-2 and TRBV6-3, could not be distinguished by the 87-base-pair reads and were therefore excluded. In a later analysis, most CMV-associated TCR beta chains were found to appear HLA-restricted, with HLA associations seemingly driven largely by CMV exposure. The cohort was sequenced for TCR beta chains only, and without alpha or paired-chain data the features that could be detected were limited. Compared with equally common non-associated chains, HLA-associated TCR beta chains in a later analysis were more clonally expanded and had lower generation probabilities. The classifier was reported to diagnose cytomegalovirus status with high specificity and sensitivity in both the original and validation cohorts. Assigning TCR associations to individual alleles was difficult when HLA alleles, especially DR and DQ, strongly co-occurred. The authors suggested that the approach could potentially be extended to other disease states and immunological phenotypes. In an earlier analysis of approximately 600 of the donors, most TCR beta V segments were observed in productive rearrangements about 87% or about 30% of the time, broadly matching IMGT annotations. HLA typing was unavailable for some donors at each locus, so association tests used only the typed subset. In a later analysis, TCR association rates were found to vary across HLA loci, with the most associated TCRs seen for DRB1 alleles and the fewest for HLA-C alleles. A total of 164 TCR beta chains were listed by the study as associated with cytomegalovirus. Because counts were too low, under 20 rarely observed V segments, including chromosome 9 orphons, were left out of the earlier analysis of several hundred of the donors. Roughly uniform sequencing depth across donors was assumed in presence/absence analyses, although this assumption may not hold. In a later genetic analysis, a missense DCLRE1C variant was associated with V-gene and J-gene trimming of TCR beta chains, and the association was replicated in an independent cohort. Most TCR sequences were observed very rarely across donors, whereas some public TCRs were present in many individuals. A further reported finding was that TCR beta sequences accurately predicted the HLA-A and HLA-B alleles for most subjects in the first cohort. In a later genetic analysis, fewer N-insertions in productive TCRs were reported among donors in an Asian-associated ancestry cluster than the approximately 630-donor mean. A few of the identified cytomegalovirus-associated TCR beta chains were confirmed in vitro to be specific for cytomegalovirus antigens. A cluster of highly shared sequence variants was judged likely to represent a technical artifact of the sequencing pipeline. A later analysis associated roughly 17,000 TCR beta sequences with specific HLA alleles at a false discovery rate of 0.05.

The protocol used for the library was the immunoSEQ multiplex PCR assay. The multiplex PCR relied on a mix of 60 forward primers for TCR Vbeta segments and 13 reverse primers for TCR Jbeta segments. The CDR3 region of rearranged TCR beta genes was amplified from genomic DNA with a multiplex PCR assay. On the Illumina HiSeq System, the amplified TCR beta libraries were sequenced as 87-base-pair reads. In the authors' own workflow: Across the 500 to 850 repertoires, a later analysis counted 78 million or so unique TCR beta chains, 9 million to 14 million of which were shared by at least two donors. A nearest-neighbor algorithm error-corrected the raw reads and collapsed the reads into unique sequences, merging closely related sequences to remove PCR and sequencing errors. V, D and J gene segments were assigned by aligning CDR3 sequences to IMGT reference sequences. For a sequence to be retained, a match of at least six nucleotides to both a V gene segment and a J gene segment was required. Rearrangements were classified as productive when the CDR3 lacked stop codons and remained in frame with V and J, and all other rearrangements were classified as non-productive. Following IMGT convention, CDR3 was defined as the stretch from the second conserved V-encoded cysteine up to the conserved J-encoded phenylalanine. In an earlier analysis of approximately 590 of the donors, sequences lacking an unambiguous match to a single V gene segment were excluded. An earlier analysis of several hundred of the donors classified V segments as functional when productive rearrangements were above 56.7% and as segregating when the standard deviation between donors was above 5%. A statistical classification framework was built to diagnose cytomegalovirus status from the catalog of TCR beta chain sequences. In a later analysis, TCR nucleotide sequences were compared against IMGT/GENE-DB human TR gene sequences so that V and J genes could be assigned. Using the TCRdist pipeline, a later analysis assigned CDR3 sequences along with most-parsimonious VDJ recombination scenarios. A later analysis defined each TCR beta chain by its CDR3 amino acid sequence plus V-gene family, and excluded reads lacking a unique V-gene family. In a later analysis, nearly 600 highly shared, low-generation-probability nucleotide sequences were removed to address suspected cross-contamination and a sequencing artifact. A later analysis calculated a clonal expansion index for each public chain from normalized within-repertoire ranks of inferred template counts. In a later analysis, generation probabilities were computed with a VDJ recombination model fitted to out-of-frame rearrangements, and the resulting probabilities were checked against IGoR. In a later analysis, TCR-TCR, TCR-HLA and TCR-CMV co-occurrence was scored with hypergeometric tests, and a repertoire-size bias correction was applied to TCR pairs. To estimate false discovery rates, a later analysis permuted the HLA or CMV assignments 20 times. In a later analysis, co-occurring TCRs were grouped using DBSCAN, and TCRdist sequence similarity was added for clustering within HLA-allele-positive subsets. Repertoires with fewer than 30,000 or more than 120,000 public chains, plus five repertoires with anomalous nucleotide sharing, were excluded from co-occurrence clustering. TCRdb carries this immuneACCESS record with in-frame sequences only. Its versions omit some clonotypes, under half of them owing to an unresolved V gene in the studies checked, with the rest unexplained. The DNA was the basis for D and trimming; V, J and clone size are from that table. This sample holds 150,000 to 200,000 clones; more than 60% were observed only once. About 2.5% of the sample comes from the top ten.

V and J lose 6 bases and 15 bases, and a span of 27 bases separates them. From cysteine to phenylalanine, the CDR3 is 15 amino acids long. The retained sequence is limited to the CDR3, 45 bases, with the frame set at the first base. As encoded in the germline V gene, CDR1 is SNHLY while CDR2 is FYNNEI. In total, roughly 670 healthy bone marrow donors made up the cohort. All cohort members were sampled while nominally healthy, although unrecorded immune exposures were likely present. CMV serostatus was positive for about 290 and negative for about 55% of the 666 cohort members, and was not recorded for this donor. Each donor provided a peripheral blood sample, and peripheral blood mononuclear cells were used for TCR beta sequencing. Genomic DNA extraction from the blood cell samples was performed with the Qiagen DNeasy Blood Extraction Kit.

The sequence joins TRBV2 to TRBJ2-1; the best D guess is TRBD2, with 6 bases matching. This TCR came from a human donor in good health. Sample: PBMCs. The base sequence is TGTGCCAGCAGGGGGAGCGGCGGGGATTGGGGTTGGGCGTTCTTC. This yields the protein CASRGSGGDWGWAFF. The variable domain in full, with residues beyond the CDR3 obtained from the reference TRBV2 and TRBJ2-1 genes, is EPEVTQTPSHQVTQMGQEVILRCVPISNHLYFYWYRQILGQKVEFLVSFYNNEISEKSEIFDDQFSVERPDGSNFTLKIRSTKLEDSAMYFCASRGSGGDWGWAFFGPGTRLTVL.